This T cell receptor (beta chain) was sequenced during a study of cytomegalovirus exposure and HLA in healthy donors. Study observations and caveats: V- and J-gene trimming of TCR beta was linked (in a later analysis) to a missense DCLRE1C variant.

PCR primers comprised 60 Vbeta and 13 Jbeta primers. Libraries were prepared by immunoSEQ multiplex PCR; TCRdb keeps only in-frame clonotypes and omits some of them. Of 93,000 or so clones in the sample, around 67% were seen once. V gave up 3 bases and J gave up 6 bases, with 11 bases separating them. This CDR3 contains 14 residues. Germline V CDR1 and CDR2: SEHNR, FQNEAQ (reference sequence). Of note for this clone: The antigen is not known.

The clonotype was recovered from a woman in her forties or fifties in good health and CMV-seronegative. This sequence joins TRBV7-9 and TRBJ2-2; D is undetermined. Sequences were obtained from PBMCs. CDR3 DNA sequence: TGTGCCAGCAGCTTTCCCAGGATTTCCGGGGAGCTGTTTTTT. Translation: CASSFPRISGELFF. Based on the CDR3 plus reference TRBV7-9 and TRBJ2-2, the full variable domain is DTGVSQNPRHKITKRGQNVTFRCDPISEHNRLYWYRQTLGQGPEFLTYFQNEAQLEKSRLLSDRFSAERPKGSFSTLEIQRTEQGDSAMYLCASSFPRISGELFFGEGSRLTVL.